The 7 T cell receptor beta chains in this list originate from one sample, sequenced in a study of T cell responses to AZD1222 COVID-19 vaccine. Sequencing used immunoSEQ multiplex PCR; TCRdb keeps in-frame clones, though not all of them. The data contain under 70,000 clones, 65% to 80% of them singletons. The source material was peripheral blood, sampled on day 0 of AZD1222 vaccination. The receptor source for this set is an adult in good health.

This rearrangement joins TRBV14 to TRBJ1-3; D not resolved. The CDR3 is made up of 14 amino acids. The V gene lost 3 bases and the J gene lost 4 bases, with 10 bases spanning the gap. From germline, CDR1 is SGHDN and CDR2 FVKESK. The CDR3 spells CASSQPGRGNTIYF. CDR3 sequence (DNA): TGTGCCAGCAGCCAGCCAGGACGGGGAAACACCATATATTTT.

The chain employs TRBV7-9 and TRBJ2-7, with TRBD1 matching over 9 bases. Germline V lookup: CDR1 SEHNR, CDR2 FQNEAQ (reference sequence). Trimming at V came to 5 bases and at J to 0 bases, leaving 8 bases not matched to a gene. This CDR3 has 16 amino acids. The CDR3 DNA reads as TGTGCCAGCAGCCTTTCGACAGGGGGACACTCCTACGAGCAGTACTTC. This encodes CASSLSTGGHSYEQYF.

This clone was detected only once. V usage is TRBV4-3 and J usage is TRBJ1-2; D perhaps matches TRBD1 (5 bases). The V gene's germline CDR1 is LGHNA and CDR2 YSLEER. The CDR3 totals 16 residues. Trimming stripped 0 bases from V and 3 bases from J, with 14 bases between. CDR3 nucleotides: TGCGCCAGCAGCCAAGAAGTGTACAGGAGTGACTATGGCTACACCTTC. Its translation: CASSQEVYRSDYGYTF.

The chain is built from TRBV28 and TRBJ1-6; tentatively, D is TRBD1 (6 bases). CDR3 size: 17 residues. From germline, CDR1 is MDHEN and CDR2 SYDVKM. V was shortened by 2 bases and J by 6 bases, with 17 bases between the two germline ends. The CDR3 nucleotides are TGTGCCAGCAGTTTAATCGAACAGGGTTTTAGTAATTCACCCCTCCACTTT. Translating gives CASSLIEQGFSNSPLHF. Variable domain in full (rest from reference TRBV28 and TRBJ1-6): DVKVTQSSRYLVKRTGEKVFLECVQDMDHENMFWYRQDPGLGLRLIYFSYDVKMKEKGDIPEGYSVSREKKERFSLILESASTNQTSMYLCASSLIEQGFSNSPLHFGNGTRLTVT.

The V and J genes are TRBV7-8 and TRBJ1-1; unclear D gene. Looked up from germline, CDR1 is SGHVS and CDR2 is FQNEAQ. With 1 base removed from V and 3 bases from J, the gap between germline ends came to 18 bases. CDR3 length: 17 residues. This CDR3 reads CASSLEASGARDTEAFF. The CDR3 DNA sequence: TGTGCCAGCAGCTTAGAAGCCTCGGGCGCGAGGGACACTGAAGCTTTCTTT.

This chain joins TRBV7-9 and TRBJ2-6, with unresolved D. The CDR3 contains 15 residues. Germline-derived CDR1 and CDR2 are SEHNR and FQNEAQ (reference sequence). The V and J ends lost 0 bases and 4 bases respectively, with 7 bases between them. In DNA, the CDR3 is TGTGCCAGCAGCTTAGCTGGGGTGGGGGCCAACGTCCTGACTTTC. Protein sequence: CASSLAGVGANVLTF. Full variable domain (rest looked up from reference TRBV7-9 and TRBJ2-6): DTGVSQNPRHKITKRGQNVTFRCDPISEHNRLYWYRQTLGQGPEFLTYFQNEAQLEKSRLLSDRFSAERPKGSFSTLEIQRTEQGDSAMYLCASSLAGVGANVLTFGAGSRLTVL.

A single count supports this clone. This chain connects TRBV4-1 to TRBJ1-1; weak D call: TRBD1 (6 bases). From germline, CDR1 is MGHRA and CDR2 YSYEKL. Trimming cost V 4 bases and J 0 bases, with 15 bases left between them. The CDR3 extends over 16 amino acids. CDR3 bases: TGCGCCAGCAGCCTCGGGAAGGCAGGGGTGAACACTGAAGCTTTCTTT. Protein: CASSLGKAGVNTEAFF.